The 20 T cell receptor beta chains listed next were all sequenced from one sample in a study of blood T cell repertoires in COVID-19. The table came from immunoSEQ multiplex PCR; TCRdb's copy has only in-frame clones and leaves some out. The sample carries 40,000 to 45,000 clones, roughly 85% recorded once. The sequencing input was peripheral blood. The receptor source for this set is a man aged 55 to 70 with acute or convalescent COVID-19.

V gene TRBV25-1 combines with J gene TRBJ1-4; no clear D. V lost 5 bases to trimming and J lost 7 bases, with 5 bases between them. CDR3 length: 11 amino acids. CDR1 is MGHDK, CDR2 SYGVNS, per germline. The CDR3 protein is CASSFLEKLFF. The CDR3 nucleotides read TGTGCCAGCAGTTTTCTTGAAAAACTGTTTTTT.

The J gene is TRBJ1-6, the V gene TRBV5-1, with no clear D. This CDR3 region has 14 residues. Trimming took off 0 bases at V and 9 bases at J, with 10 bases between the two ends. The germline V gene has CDR1 SGHRS and CDR2 YFSETQ. The CDR3 loop reads CASSLGEQSSPLHF. CDR3 nucleotides: TGCGCCAGCAGCTTGGGGGAGCAATCTTCACCCCTCCACTTT.

The chain has TRBV5-1 and TRBJ2-1; no firm D call. The germline CDR1 and CDR2 sequences are SGHRS and YFSETQ. V was pared by 0 bases and J by 2 bases, with 6 bases between. The CDR3 covers 14 residues. CDR3 sequence reads: CASSLALPYNEQFF. The CDR3 DNA reads TGCGCCAGCAGCTTGGCACTTCCCTACAATGAGCAGTTCTTC.

The chain recombines TRBV7-8 with TRBJ2-7, with D perhaps matching TRBD2 (5 bases). CDR1 and CDR2 from the germline V gene are SGHVS and FQNEAQ. This CDR3 spans 15 amino acids. V was cut by 1 base and J by 0 bases, with 10 bases left in between. The CDR3 is CASSLGLGSSYEQYF. DNA for the CDR3: TGTGCCAGCAGCTTAGGGTTGGGGAGCTCCTACGAGCAGTACTTC.

This chain uses TRBV11-2 with TRBJ2-1; the D gene is possibly TRBD2 (5 bases). V lost 0 bases to trimming and J lost 5 bases, with 20 bases between them. The germline CDR1 and CDR2 sequences are SGHAT and FQNNGV. CDR3 length: 18 amino acids. CDR3 protein: CASSLDWVTRPKDNEQFF. CDR3 DNA: TGTGCCAGCAGCTTAGATTGGGTCACTAGGCCAAAGGACAATGAGCAGTTCTTC.

The rearrangement joins TRBV5-6 to TRBJ1-1; unclear D gene. V lost 5 bases, J lost 0 bases, and 11 bases lay in between. The CDR3 has 14 amino acids. Germline CDR1 SGHDT, CDR2 YYEEEE. This CDR3 is CASSPQFMNTEAFF. The CDR3 coding sequence is TGTGCCAGCAGTCCCCAATTCATGAACACTGAAGCTTTCTTT.

The chain carries TRBV4-3 and TRBJ1-1; D is possibly TRBD1 (5 bases). V shed 0 bases and J shed 0 bases, with 8 bases lying between them. CDR1 and CDR2 from the germline V gene are LGHNA and YSLEER. The CDR3 is 15 residues long. The CDR3 coding sequence is TGCGCCAGCAGCCAAGAGGGCAGGGTGAACACTGAAGCTTTCTTT. Protein sequence: CASSQEGRVNTEAFF.

The rearrangement links TRBV2 to TRBJ1-1, with D possibly matching TRBD1 (6 bases). V was clipped by 6 bases and J by 3 bases, with 14 bases between them. The CDR3 has 14 residues. The germline gives CDR1 SNHLY, CDR2 FYNNEI. In DNA, the CDR3 is TGTGCCAGCAGAGGGGACCAGGGGTACACTGAAGCTTTCTTT. It is translated as CASRGDQGYTEAFF.

V is TRBV4-1 and J is TRBJ2-2; no clear D gene. The CDR3 has 15 amino acids. Trimming stripped 3 bases from V and 2 bases from J, with 10 bases between. Germline V gene lookup returns CDR1 MGHRA and CDR2 YSYEKL. The chain's CDR3 is CASSQSPLNTGELFF. The CDR3 DNA is TGCGCCAGCAGCCAGAGCCCACTTAACACCGGGGAGCTGTTTTTT.

This sequence joins TRBV6-1 and TRBJ1-1, with a tentative D call TRBD1 (5 bases). V lost 1 base and J 1 base, leaving 19 bases between the germline ends. CDR3 length equals 18 residues. In germline, CDR1 is MNHNS, CDR2 SASEGT. The CDR3 DNA is TGTGCCAGCAGTGAAGGTCAGGGTTCCGCCCGCCAGAACACTGAAGCTTTCTTT. Protein: CASSEGQGSARQNTEAFF.

This chain joins TRBV7-8 and TRBJ1-2; TRBD1 aligns across 9 bases. In germline, CDR1 is SGHVS, CDR2 FQNEAQ. Trimming cost V 5 bases and J 6 bases; bases outside gene matches: 10. The CDR3 is 15 amino acids. CDR3 residues: CASSPGQGSLNGYTF. DNA of the CDR3: TGTGCCAGCAGCCCAGGACAGGGGAGCCTCAATGGCTACACCTTC.

This chain links TRBV21-1 with TRBJ1-6. TRBV21-1 is a pseudogene locus. This CDR3 spans 17 amino acids. The CDR3 protein is CASSRGVIREDNSPLHF. The DNA for the CDR3 is TGTGCCAGCAGCCGGGGGGTAATACGCGAAGATAATTCACCCCTCCACTTT.

This sequence joins TRBV5-6 and TRBJ1-1; 9 bases are a match to TRBD1. Germline trimming cut 1 base from V and 0 bases from J; bases unmatched to any gene: 1. Germline V CDR1 and CDR2: SGHDT, YYEEEE. The CDR3 contains 15 residues. CDR3 DNA sequence: TGTGCCAGCAGCTTGAGGGACAGGGTGAACACTGAAGCTTTCTTT. It encodes CASSLRDRVNTEAFF.

This clone appeared once. V gene TRBV9 combines with J gene TRBJ1-5; TRBD1 is a possible D gene (5 bases). The CDR3 runs to 14 residues. From germline, CDR1 is SGDLS and CDR2 YYNGEE. Trimming removed 4 bases from V and 0 bases from J, with 8 bases in between. CDR3 amino acids: CASSQGYSNQPQHF. The CDR3 DNA reads TGTGCCAGCAGCCAGGGATATAGCAATCAGCCCCAGCATTTT. The variable domain in full, completed from reference TRBV9 and TRBJ1-5, reads DSGVTQTPKHLITATGQRVTLRCSPRSGDLSVYWYQQSLDQGLQFLIQYYNGEERAKGNILERFSAQQFPDLHSELNLSSLELGDSALYFCASSQGYSNQPQHFGDGTRLSIL.

V is TRBV4-3 and J is TRBJ1-3, with D uncertain. The V end was cut by 0 bases, the J end by 0 bases, with 9 bases between. The CDR3 contains 16 residues. Germline V CDR1 and CDR2: LGHNA, YSLEER. CDR3 protein: CASSQESFLSGNTIYF. CDR3 DNA sequence: TGCGCCAGCAGCCAAGAGAGCTTCCTCTCTGGAAACACCATATATTTT.

This sequence joins TRBV11-3 and TRBJ2-2; no clear D. The germline V and J ends were trimmed by 0 bases and 5 bases, with 13 bases remaining between them. The germline V gene has CDR1 SGHNT and CDR2 YENEEA. This CDR3 has 16 amino acids. The CDR3 DNA reads as TGTGCCAGCAGCTTAGATTCGTCCCGGTTGACCGGGGAGCTGTTTTTT. This codes for CASSLDSSRLTGELFF.

The sample holds one count of this clone. The V gene is TRBV27, the J gene TRBJ2-3; 9 bases fit TRBD1. The CDR3 covers 15 residues. Germline V gives CDR1 MNHEY, CDR2 SMNVEV (reference sequence). V gave up 5 bases and J gave up 4 bases; unmatched junction bases: 7. The CDR3 region has the DNA TGTGCCAGCAGTCTTCCGGGACAGGGCGCAGATACGCAGTATTTT. Amino acids: CASSLPGQGADTQYF.

This chain uses TRBV6-2 or TRBV6-3 with TRBJ2-2, with D possibly matching TRBD2 (5 bases). The CDR3 has 15 amino acids. Germline loops: CDR1 MNHEY, CDR2 SVGEGT. Trimming shortened V by 0 bases and J by 1 base, and 6 bases separated the two germline ends. The CDR3 loop is CASSYSGGNTGELFF. Written as DNA, the CDR3 is TGTGCCAGCAGTTACTCCGGAGGGAACACCGGGGAGCTGTTTTTT.

This chain joins TRBV19 and TRBJ2-2; 12 bases match TRBD2. CDR1 and CDR2 (germline): LNHDA, SQIVND (reference sequence). Trimming took 5 bases from V and 5 from J; bases not matched to a gene: 9. This CDR3 is built from 17 residues. CDR3 loop: CASSPSGLAGPTGELFF. In nucleotides, the CDR3 is TGTGCCAGTAGTCCATCAGGACTAGCGGGGCCGACCGGGGAGCTGTTTTTT.

The chain is built from TRBV30 and TRBJ1-3, with 7 nucleotides matching TRBD1. V lost 2 bases and J lost 0; bases outside the gene matches: 10. CDR1 is GTSNPN and CDR2 is SVGIG in the germline V gene (reference sequence). The CDR3 has 17 amino acids. The CDR3 bases are TGTGCCTGGAGTCCCTTCCTGACAGGGAACTCTGGAAACACCATATATTTT. Translation: CAWSPFLTGNSGNTIYF.